Following are 29 T cell receptor beta chains from one sample sequenced in a study of PD-1 blockade in classical Hodgkin lymphoma. There was relapse after autologous stem cell transplantation in every patient, and there was variation in brentuximab vedotin exposure. The CD4+ T cells used were purified from thawed PBMCs through magnetic negative selection. Assay: immunoSEQ multiplex PCR; the TCRdb copy retains only in-frame clones and omits some. The sample holds about 15,000 clones, approximately 80% seen once. This specimen consisted of CD4+ T cells from blood, obtained at baseline. The source of these receptors is a human donor with classical Hodgkin lymphoma.

V usage is TRBV5-1 and J usage is TRBJ2-7; 8 nucleotides line up with TRBD1. This CDR3 has 14 amino acids. Per germline, CDR1 SGHRS and CDR2 YFSETQ. The J segment lost 6 bases and the V segment lost 0 bases, leaving 5 bases of the junction unmatched. Here the CDR3 reads CASSLATGVIEQYF. CDR3 sequence (DNA): TGCGCCAGCAGCTTGGCGACAGGGGTTATCGAGCAGTACTTC.

The gene calls are TRBV7-2 and TRBJ2-5; D unclear. The V end was cut by 3 bases, the J end by 4 bases, with 15 bases between. CDR1 SGHTA and CDR2 FQGNSA come from the germline V gene. The CDR3 length is 15 residues. In DNA, the CDR3 is TGTGCCAGCAGCTTTCTGGCCGAGTTTCGAGAGACCCAGTACTTC. It encodes CASSFLAEFRETQYF.

This clone was seen just once. The V and J genes are TRBV6-5 and TRBJ1-1, with TRBD1 identical over 9 bases. The germline gives CDR1 MNHEY, CDR2 SVGAGI. The ends lost 6 bases at V and 6 bases at J; junction bases unmatched: 8. The CDR3 length is 14 residues. The CDR3 is CASSLGQGGSEAFF. CDR3 bases: TGTGCCAGCAGCTTGGGACAGGGTGGGTCTGAAGCTTTCTTT.

This CDR3 reads CASRPTTGTEAFF. The CDR3 DNA is TGTGCCAGCAGGCCTACGACGGGGACTGAAGCTTTCTTT. The chain employs TRBV7-2 and TRBJ1-1; the D is unclear. V lost 6 bases, J lost 5 bases, and 13 bases lay in between. This CDR3 comprises 13 residues. In germline, CDR1 is SGHTA, CDR2 FQGNSA.

This chain uses TRBV7-3 with TRBJ2-2; tentatively, D is TRBD1 (6 bases). The CDR3 spans 14 residues. V lost 4 bases and J 3 bases, leaving 9 bases between the germline ends. The germline V gene has CDR1 SGHTA and CDR2 FQGTGA. CDR3 amino acids: CASSSQGYTGELFF. The CDR3 nucleotides are TGTGCCAGCAGCTCACAGGGATACACCGGGGAGCTGTTTTTT.

V usage is TRBV20-1 and J usage is TRBJ2-3; a possible D gene is TRBD2 (5 bases). Germline V gives CDR1 DFQATT, CDR2 SNEGSKA (reference sequence). V gave up 7 bases and J gave up 3 bases, with 8 bases separating them. The CDR3 contains 11 residues. The CDR3 loop is CSVLATDTQYF. CDR3 bases: TGCAGTGTTTTAGCGACAGATACGCAGTATTTT.

This chain links TRBV7-6 with TRBJ2-2; D gene unclear. The CDR3 spans 15 residues. The V gene's germline CDR1 is SGHVS and CDR2 FNYEAQ. Trimming pared 4 bases from V and 1 base from J, leaving 10 bases between. The CDR3 protein is CASSSRLENTGELFF. The CDR3 DNA is TGTGCCAGCAGCTCCCGGTTAGAGAACACCGGGGAGCTGTTTTTT.

The chain joins TRBV21-1 to TRBJ2-7. TRBV21-1 represents a pseudogene. The CDR3 is made up of 15 amino acids. The CDR3 region is CASSKSSQILYEQYF. The CDR3 DNA follows: TGTGCCAGCAGCAAAAGTAGTCAGATCCTCTACGAGCAGTACTTC.

This clone was counted a single time. The chain is built from TRBV9 and TRBJ2-2; the D is unclear. V dropped 6 bases and J dropped 1 base, with 7 bases sitting between them. There are 13 residues in the CDR3. CDR1 and CDR2 from the germline V gene are SGDLS and YYNGEE. Written as DNA, the CDR3 is TGTGCCAGCACCGAGGAGAACACCGGGGAGCTGTTTTTT. Its translation: CASTEENTGELFF.

This clone was recorded a few times. The chain recombines TRBV6-6 with TRBJ2-2; D is ambiguous. From germline, CDR1 is MNHNY and CDR2 SVGAGI (reference sequence). The CDR3 is 15 residues long. Trimming shortened V by 2 bases and J by 3 bases, and 10 bases separated the two germline ends. CDR3 protein: CASSYTPNDTGELFF. The CDR3 DNA sequence: TGTGCCAGCAGTTACACCCCTAATGACACCGGGGAGCTGTTTTTT.

This clone was seen a few times. This chain connects TRBV5-1 to TRBJ2-1; 11 nucleotides agree with TRBD2. With V trimmed by 2 bases and J by 8 bases, 6 bases remained unmatched. The germline V gene has CDR1 SGHRS and CDR2 YFSETQ. This CDR3 is built from 15 residues. CDR3 sequence reads: CASSLTSGSAYEQFF. CDR3 in DNA: TGCGCCAGCAGCTTAACTAGCGGGAGCGCGTATGAGCAGTTCTTC.

This chain connects TRBV5-1 to TRBJ2-1, with D possibly matching TRBD2 (6 bases). This CDR3 region has 13 residues. Trimming took off 7 bases at V and 4 bases at J, with 12 bases between the two ends. Germline loops: CDR1 SGHRS, CDR2 YFSETQ. CDR3 coding DNA: TGCGCCAGCGCGGGGCGGCGATACAATGAGCAGTTCTTC. Protein: CASAGRRYNEQFF. The variable domain in full, completed from reference TRBV5-1 and TRBJ2-1, reads KAGVTQTPRYLIKTRGQQVTLSCSPISGHRSVSWYQQTPGQGLQFLFEYFSETQRNKGNFPGRFSGRQFSNSRSEMNVSTLELGDSALYLCASAGRRYNEQFFGPGTRLTVL.

The chain combines TRBV18 with TRBJ1-5; D is perhaps TRBD1 (6 bases). CDR1 KGHSH and CDR2 LQKENI come from the germline V gene. V lost 3 bases, J lost 3 bases, and 12 bases lay in between. This CDR3 region has 15 residues. In nucleotides, the CDR3 is TGTGCCAGCTCACCCCCGGGGGGCATCAATCAGCCCCAGCATTTT. As protein: CASSPPGGINQPQHF.

The chain links TRBV5-4 to TRBJ2-7, with D maybe TRBD2 (6 bases). Germline CDR1 is SGHNT and CDR2 is YYREEE (reference sequence). CDR3 length: 15 amino acids. Trimming took 0 bases from V and 4 from J, leaving 14 bases between them. The DNA of the CDR3 is TGTGCCAGCAGCTTGGCCCCGGGAGCCCAATACGAGCAGTACTTC. It specifies CASSLAPGAQYEQYF.

This clone was counted a single time. V gene TRBV6-1 combines with J gene TRBJ2-7; tentatively, D is TRBD2 (6 bases). CDR1 is MNHNS, CDR2 SASEGT, per germline. The CDR3 extends over 13 amino acids. V lost 6 bases and J lost 4, with 13 bases in between. For the CDR3, the DNA is TGTGCCAGCAGGGAGGGACCGCTATACGAGCAGTACTTC. As protein: CASREGPLYEQYF.

The rearrangement joins TRBV7-9 to TRBJ1-5; 7 bases are a match to TRBD1. The germline V gene encodes CDR1 SEHNR and CDR2 FQNEAQ (reference sequence). The V gene end was trimmed by 3 bases and the J gene end by 2 bases; junction bases not matched to a gene: 4. The CDR3 covers 15 residues. The CDR3 here is CASSLYRGGNQPQHF. CDR3 DNA sequence: TGTGCCAGCAGCTTGTACAGGGGAGGCAATCAGCCCCAGCATTTT.

The rearrangement uses TRBV5-6 and TRBJ1-2, with no clear D. Germline values: CDR1 SGHDT, CDR2 YYEEEE. V was clipped by 2 bases and J by 2 bases, with 10 bases between them. The CDR3 length is 14 residues. Here the CDR3 reads CASSLPGANYGYTF. In DNA form, the CDR3 reads TGTGCCAGCAGCTTACCGGGAGCGAACTATGGCTACACCTTC.

The V and J genes are TRBV5-1 and TRBJ2-3; the D gene could be TRBD1 or TRBD2 (5 bases each). This CDR3 region has 11 residues. Germline CDR1 and CDR2: SGHRS and YFSETQ. Deletions cut 5 bases from V and 8 bases from J, with 9 bases between. The CDR3 loop is CASSVGVTQYF. Written as DNA, the CDR3 is TGCGCCAGCAGTGTGGGGGTTACGCAGTATTTT.

This clone was detected only once. The gene calls are TRBV12-5 and TRBJ2-3, with D perhaps assigned TRBD1 or TRBD2 (6 bases each). This CDR3 contains 15 residues. CDR1 and CDR2 from the germline V gene are LGHNT and FRNRAP. V lost 1 base and J lost 6, with 14 bases in between. The CDR3 DNA reads as TGTGCTAGTGGTTTGGGGGGGGCCGGCTACGATACGCAGTATTTT. This codes for CASGLGGAGYDTQYF. The full variable domain, its missing parts supplied by reference TRBV12-5 and TRBJ2-3, is DARVTQTPRHKVTEMGQEVTMRCQPILGHNTVFWYRQTMMQGLELLAYFRNRAPLDDSGMPKDRFSAEMPDATLATLKIQPSEPRDSAVYFCASGLGGAGYDTQYFGPGTRLTVL.

The chain joins TRBV27 to TRBJ2-1; possibly TRBD1 for D (6 bases). CDR1 and CDR2 from the germline V gene are MNHEY and SMNVEV (reference sequence). The CDR3 is 18 amino acids. Trimming pared 2 bases from V and 0 bases from J, leaving 17 bases between. The CDR3 sequence: CASSLKNSDRNSYNEQFF. The CDR3 region has the DNA TGTGCCAGCAGTTTAAAAAATTCGGACAGAAACTCCTACAATGAGCAGTTCTTC.

In DNA form, the CDR3 reads TGTGCCAGCAGTTTAGAACTAGCGGGAAACAATGAGCAGTTCTTC. Protein product: CASSLELAGNNEQFF. The gene calls are TRBV6-4 and TRBJ2-1; 10 bases align to TRBD2. Trimming removed 5 bases from V and 5 bases from J; junction bases left unmatched: 6. Germline V gene data show CDR1 as MRHNA and CDR2 as SNTAGT. CDR3 length: 15 residues.

This chain uses TRBV5-1 with TRBJ2-5; TRBD1 matches 10 bases. Germline CDR1 reads SGHRS; CDR2 reads YFSETQ. This CDR3 has 15 amino acids. V lost 4 bases, J lost 3 bases, and 6 bases stayed unmatched. DNA of the CDR3: TGCGCCAGCAGCGGGGGGACAGGGGAAAAAGAGACCCAGTACTTC. Translated, it gives CASSGGTGEKETQYF.

The chain couples TRBV18 to TRBJ1-1, with D possibly matching TRBD1 (5 bases). Germline CDR1 is KGHSH and CDR2 is LQKENI. This CDR3 comprises 13 residues. Trimming took off 0 bases at V and 10 bases at J, with 12 bases between the two ends. This chain's CDR3 is CASSPPGRDGAFF. For the CDR3, the DNA is TGTGCCAGCTCACCACCGGGCAGGGATGGAGCTTTCTTT. The full variable domain, in which reference TRBV18 and TRBJ1-1 provide the parts outside the CDR3, is NAGVMQNPRHLVRRRGQEARLRCSPMKGHSHVYWYRQLPEEGLKFMVYLQKENIIDESGMPKERFSAEFPKEGPSILRIQQVVRGDSAAYFCASSPPGRDGAFFGQGTRLTVV.

This chain connects TRBV7-2 to TRBJ1-6; D ambiguous. The CDR3 runs 13 residues. The V and J ends lost 2 bases and 7 bases respectively, with 6 bases between them. Looked up from germline, CDR1 is SGHTA and CDR2 is FQGNSA. The CDR3 reads CASSLLLNSPLHF. The CDR3 DNA sequence: TGTGCCAGCAGCTTACTCCTAAATTCACCCCTCCACTTT.

With regard to this clone: With a much larger clone just one base away, this may be a read error. This chain connects TRBV11-1 to TRBJ1-2; D is unclear. V lost 0 bases, J lost 6 bases, and 5 bases lay in between. This CDR3 is 12 amino acids long. CDR1 and CDR2 (germline): SGHAT, FQDESV (reference sequence). CDR3 sequence: CASSLASHGYTF. DNA of the CDR3: TGTGCCAGCAGCTTAGCCAGCCATGGCTACACCTTC.

The rearrangement links TRBV5-1 to TRBJ2-7; D unresolved. This CDR3 spans 14 amino acids. Germline values: CDR1 SGHRS, CDR2 YFSETQ. The V end lost 0 bases, the J end lost 5 bases, and 12 bases lay between the germline ends. CDR3 residues: CASSLGWFVDEQYF. Here the CDR3 DNA reads TGCGCCAGCAGCTTGGGGTGGTTCGTCGACGAGCAGTACTTC. Looking up the rest from reference TRBV5-1 and TRBJ2-7 gives the full variable domain: KAGVTQTPRYLIKTRGQQVTLSCSPISGHRSVSWYQQTPGQGLQFLFEYFSETQRNKGNFPGRFSGRQFSNSRSEMNVSTLELGDSALYLCASSLGWFVDEQYFGPGTRLTVT.

This chain connects TRBV19 to TRBJ1-2; D may be TRBD1 (5 bases). CDR1 is LNHDA, CDR2 SQIVND, per germline (reference sequence). V was shortened by 10 bases and J by 6 bases, with 9 bases between the two germline ends. The CDR3 covers 10 residues. CDR3 region: CATGGDGYTF. Written as DNA, the CDR3 is TGTGCCACCGGGGGGGATGGCTACACCTTC.

V and J are TRBV28 and TRBJ1-1, with D uncertain. CDR1 is MDHEN, CDR2 SYDVKM, per germline. The CDR3 is 12 amino acids. With 10 bases removed from V and 1 base from J, the gap between germline ends came to 10 bases. CDR3 sequence (DNA): TGTGCCACCGACGGCGGGAACACTGAAGCTTTCTTT. Encoded protein: CATDGGNTEAFF.

This clone was detected only once. The chain uses TRBV7-2 and TRBJ2-5; 12 nucleotides match TRBD2. V lost 1 base to trimming and J lost 5 bases; unmatched junction nucleotides: 5. This CDR3 contains 16 residues. The V gene's germline CDR1 is SGHTA and CDR2 FQGNSA. The CDR3 is CASSLGLAGGRETQYF. The CDR3 bases are TGTGCCAGCAGCTTAGGCCTAGCGGGAGGGCGGGAGACCCAGTACTTC.